Below, one T cell receptor beta chain is given with its context. The antigen is undetermined. CDR3 length equals 19 residues. The germline gives CDR1 SGHRS, CDR2 YFSETQ. V was pared by 0 bases and J by 2 bases, with 6 bases of the junction left unmatched. The record originates from a study of T cell responses to AZD1222 COVID-19 vaccine. Sequenced by immunoSEQ multiplex PCR; TCRdb stores in-frame clones only, minus some. The sample includes 75,000 to 100,000 clones, approximately 90% of them seen just once. Study-wide findings and caveats: Donors in the cohort were predominantly white British and more often female, and clonal diversity was possibly underestimated. Seropositive AZD1222 recipients at baseline numbered only five to seven. Once two AZD1222 doses were given, Spike-specific TCR breadth and depth went up.

The receptor was derived from an adult in good health. The starting material was peripheral blood, obtained on day 0 of AZD1222 vaccination. V gene TRBV5-1 combines with J gene TRBJ2-3; the match to TRBD2 covers 16 bases. In DNA form, the CDR3 reads TGCGCCAGCAGCTTGGTCCCGGGACTAGCGGGGGGGATCACAGATACGCAGTATTTT. Encoded protein: CASSLVPGLAGGITDTQYF.